The rows below give T cell receptor beta chains drawn from one sample of a study of cytomegalovirus exposure and HLA in healthy donors. Some clones are missing from TCRdb's copy, which holds only in-frame ones; the method was immunoSEQ multiplex PCR. Here the sample spans under 200,000 clones, 65% to 90% being singletons. Sequenced material: PBMCs. Source of these receptors: a male donor in good health and CMV-seronegative. The conserved cysteine and the conserved F or W are not part of the CDR3 here. Fields, in order: V gene, J gene, D gene, CDR3 protein. The D gene is left open where the match is weak.

TRBV9	TRBJ1-2	.	ASSVSQGSGYT
TRBV5-6	TRBJ1-1	TRBD1	ASTGSGRGRTEAF
TRBV5-1	TRBJ1-3	.	ASSLGPVDSGNTIY
TRBV25-1	TRBJ1-1	.	ASSEGGGVTEAF
TRBV9	TRBJ2-5	.	ASSVGAGSRSQETQY
TRBV19	TRBJ2-3	TRBD2	ASAGGWVDTQY
TRBV6-5	TRBJ2-7	TRBD1	ASSRDRGYEQY
TRBV5-1	TRBJ2-7	.	ASREQY
TRBV7-6	TRBJ1-4	.	ASSLWTASGEKLF
TRBV30	TRBJ1-2	TRBD1	AWTNRGDYGYT
TRBV6-1	TRBJ2-7	TRBD2	ASSAWTSGTTYEQY
TRBV15	.	.	ATSRGPQAGEHEQY
TRBV14	TRBJ2-1	TRBD2	ASSQNWRGTYNEQF
TRBV7-9	TRBJ2-1	.	AHSGSSYNEQF
TRBV7-2	TRBJ2-7	.	ASSLQGMTYEQY
TRBV5-1	TRBJ1-2	.	ASRLPTGVGDGYT
TRBV2	TRBJ2-1	.	ASSTRTATKYNEQF
TRBV14	TRBJ2-2	TRBD2	ASSPWGGDTGELF